This T cell receptor (beta chain) was captured by sequencing in a study of regulatory T cells in long-lasting Graves disease. CDR3 regions were amplified by Arm-PCR using iRepertoire HTBI primers to build TCR beta libraries. Via MiXCR, TCRdb re-called the multiplex PCR reads, giving one row per CDR3 protein. The data contain about 540,000 distinct CDR3 sequences, roughly 14% of them seen just once; the ten biggest clones take up over 7.5%. This clonotype has a count of ten or more. Its antigen is as yet unknown. CDR3 size: 14 residues. V was trimmed by 3 bases and J by 1 base, leaving 9 bases between them. Time point: newly diagnosed GD, antithyroid drugs for less than 3 months. PBMCs were the source of the RNA used for TCR sequencing. American Thyroid Association guidelines served as the basis for diagnosing Graves' disease. The study, taken as a whole, reports: Less diverse TCR repertoires were seen in persistent Graves' patients than in newly diagnosed ones. Persistent disease exhibited a predilection for TRBV28, TRBJ1-2 and TRBJ2-5.

Another study also made use of these data, one on T cells in Graves' hyperthyroidism and ophthalmopathy. That paper adds: During a first-round RT-PCR of the TCR CDR3, the HTBI primer set was used.

The TCR sequence derives from a man aged 25 to 40 with Graves disease. V and J are TRBV12-3 or TRBV12-4 and TRBJ1-1, with D tentatively TRBD1 (5 bases). Sequencing was performed on peripheral blood mononuclear cells (PBMCs), taken at new diagnosis, from a patient treated with antithyroid drugs. This CDR3 reads CASSLRQSNTEAFF. DNA for the CDR3: TGTGCCAGCAGTTTGAGACAGTCGAACACTGAAGCTTTCTTT.